This TCR beta chain was sequenced during a study of T cell repertoires in aging, cancer and after chemotherapy. About the research overall: Six age groups, ranging from 30 or younger to 70 or older, included the donors.

Findings and limits, study-wide: In each cancer cohort, median generation probability increased across chemotherapy, suggesting thymic output rebounded. These repertoire data do not allow conclusions about immunological memory after chemotherapy. Healthy donors lost TCR diversity with age mainly through richness, cancer patients through richness and evenness.

Germline V gives CDR1 DFQATT, CDR2 SNEGSKA (reference sequence). V was cut by 6 bases and J by 5 bases, with 17 bases left in between. This CDR3 has 14 residues. Rearranged V-D-J TRB sequences were amplified with a mixed TRB-A/B primer pool. TCRdb recomputed calls from the multiplex PCR reads with MiXCR, one row per CDR3 protein. This sample has thousands of distinct CDR3 sequences; approximately 21% occur once, and the top ten carry less than 9.5%. This clonotype was detected only a few times. Its target is unknown. Amplification of TCR beta used genomic DNA extracted from peripheral blood. Sequencing was carried out using blood. The source is a human donor with a blood cancer. V and J are TRBV20-1 and TRBJ2-1; D is possibly TRBD1 or TRBD2 (5 bases each). The chain's CDR3 is CSAPFEGFNNEQFF. The CDR3 DNA sequence: TGCAGTGCCCCCTTCGAGGGGTTTAACAATGAGCAGTTCTTC.